This T cell receptor (beta chain) was captured in a study of liver allograft versus peripheral blood T cells. Across the study: Blood and transplanted-liver T cell receptor repertoires from recipients were compared.

TCRdb analysed the reads with MiXCR anew, one entry per CDR3 protein. The data contain a few hundred distinct CDR3 sequences, about a fifth of them singletons. Germline V CDR1 and CDR2: KGHSH, LQKENI. Trimming removed 4 bases from V and 0 bases from J; junction bases left unmatched: 4. The CDR3 runs to 15 residues. This clonotype is large (0.1 to 1%) within its sample. The gene calls are TRBV18 and TRBJ1-2; 8 bases align to TRBD1. This clonotype was obtained from a human patient who had a liver transplant. Some T cells may trace back to the graft donor. CDR3 residues: CASSLGDRTNYGYTF. DNA for the CDR3: TGTGCCAGCTCACTAGGGGACAGGACTAACTATGGCTACACCTTC.